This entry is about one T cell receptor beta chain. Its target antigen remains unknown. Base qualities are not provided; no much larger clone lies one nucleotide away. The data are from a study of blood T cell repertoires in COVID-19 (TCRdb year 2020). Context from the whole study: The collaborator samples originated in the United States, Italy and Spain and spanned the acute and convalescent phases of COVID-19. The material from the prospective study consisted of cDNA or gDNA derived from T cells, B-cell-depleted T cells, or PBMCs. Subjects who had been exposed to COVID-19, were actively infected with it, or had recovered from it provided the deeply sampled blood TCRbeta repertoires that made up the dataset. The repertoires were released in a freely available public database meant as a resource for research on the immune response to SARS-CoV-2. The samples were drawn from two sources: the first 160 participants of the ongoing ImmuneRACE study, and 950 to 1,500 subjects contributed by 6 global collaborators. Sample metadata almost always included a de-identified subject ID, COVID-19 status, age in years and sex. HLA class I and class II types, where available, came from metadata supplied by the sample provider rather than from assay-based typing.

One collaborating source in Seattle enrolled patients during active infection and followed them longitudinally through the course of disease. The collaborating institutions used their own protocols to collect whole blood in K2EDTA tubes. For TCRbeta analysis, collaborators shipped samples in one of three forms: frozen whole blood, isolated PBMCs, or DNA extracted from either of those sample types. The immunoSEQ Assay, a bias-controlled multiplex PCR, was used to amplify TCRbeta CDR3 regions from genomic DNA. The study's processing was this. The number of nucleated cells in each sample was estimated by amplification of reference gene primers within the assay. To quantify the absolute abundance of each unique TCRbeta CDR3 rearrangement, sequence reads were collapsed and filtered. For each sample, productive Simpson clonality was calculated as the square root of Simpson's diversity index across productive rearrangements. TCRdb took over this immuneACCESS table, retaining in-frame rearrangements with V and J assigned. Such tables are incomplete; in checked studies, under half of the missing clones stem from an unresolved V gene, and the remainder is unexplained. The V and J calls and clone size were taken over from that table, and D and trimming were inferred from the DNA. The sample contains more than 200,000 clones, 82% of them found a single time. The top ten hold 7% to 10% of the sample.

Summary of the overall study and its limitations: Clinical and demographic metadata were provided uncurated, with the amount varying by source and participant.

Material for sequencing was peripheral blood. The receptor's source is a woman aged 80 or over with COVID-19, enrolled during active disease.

The CDR3 region: CAISESVLAGGTGEQYF. Read as DNA, the sequence is TGTGCCATCAGTGAGTCGGTACTAGCGGGAGGAACGGGGGAGCAGTATTTT. This receptor chain uses TRBV10-3 and TRBJ2-3, and TRBD2 matches 12 of the central bases. Trimming takes 0 bases off V and 11 bases off J; junction bases not matched to a gene: 12. Looking up the germline V gene yields CDR1 ENHRY and CDR2 SYGVKD. Taken from cysteine to phenylalanine, the CDR3 has 17 residues. Only the CDR3 part of the read is kept: 51 bases, read in frame from the first base.